This is a list of T cell receptor beta chains from one sample in a study of vaccination and CD4 T cells after COVID-19. TCRdb redid the calling of the PCR reads with MiXCR, one entry per CDR3 protein. This sample carries about 11,000 distinct CDR3 sequences, around 50% of them seen once, and the ten largest clones take roughly 10%. Their cognate antigens are unknown. The specimen was CD4+ T cells from blood, cultured in vitro. These receptors all come from a human donor who had recovered from COVID-19. Both conserved end residues are part of each CDR3.

V gene	J gene	CDR3 protein
TRBV20-1	TRBJ1-1	CSARGQDTEAFF
TRBV7-9	TRBJ2-2	CARDAGTTTGELFF
TRBV4-3	TRBJ1-2	CASSLGEGEGRGYTF
TRBV20-1	TRBJ1-1	CSAPGQGLYTEAFF
TRBV20-1	TRBJ2-7	CSARLKKLAGGREQYF
TRBV28	TRBJ2-5	CASRSRAPSLETQYF
TRBV7-9	TRBJ1-1	CASSLLMILVRPTAGNTEAFF
TRBV19	TRBJ2-5	CASSARAGGQGETQYF
TRBV4-3	TRBJ1-5	CASSQERWVASSNQPQHF
TRBV25-1	TRBJ2-7	CASSDRTLSYEQYF
TRBV15	TRBJ2-3	CATSILAGASDTQYF
TRBV12-3/TRBV12-4	TRBJ1-5	CASSLARYSNQPQHF
TRBV20-1	TRBJ1-1	CSASRGNMNTEAFF
TRBV28	TRBJ2-3	CASSLLDTQYF
TRBV28	TRBJ1-1	CASTIRRARAAVGTEAFF
TRBV7-2	TRBJ2-5	CASSLARSLAGAYQETQYF
TRBV4-3	TRBJ1-2	CASSPYSDNYGYTF
TRBV20-1	TRBJ2-5	CSASRLGWETQYF
TRBV4-3	TRBJ2-2	CASSQEAGASVSTGELFF
TRBV20-1	TRBJ1-5	CSARVRGTGGQPQHF
TRBV6-2/TRBV6-3	TRBJ1-5	CASSRPGRPLGPQHF
TRBV6-1	TRBJ1-2	CASSPDRGRGGYTF
TRBV6-4	TRBJ2-3	CASSGTGGADTQYF
TRBV7-2	TRBJ2-2	CASSRMMNTGELFF
TRBV7-9	TRBJ2-7	CASSISGGEQYF
TRBV21-1	TRBJ2-5	CASSNRTVAAATQYF
TRBV6-4	TRBJ2-2	CASSERETGELFF
TRBV7-9	TRBJ1-1	CASSSGQENTEAFF
TRBV7-3	TRBJ2-2	CASSPPQNTGELFF
TRBV7-9	TRBJ2-3	CASSKTGTSGTDTQYF
TRBV6-1	TRBJ2-2	CASVFSRTNTGELFF
TRBV15	TRBJ2-3	CATSTTSGSTDTQYF
TRBV7-2	TRBJ2-5	CASSLTPSSGRAGTQYF
TRBV20-1	TRBJ1-6	CSASLQGAGYSPLHF
TRBV20-1	TRBJ1-2	CSASLGTF
TRBV6-1	TRBJ1-6	CASSDRDRGHSPLHF
TRBV7-2	TRBJ2-7	CASSSSGLSSYEQYF
TRBV20-1	TRBJ2-3	CSARVGIGGATDTQYF
TRBV6-1	TRBJ1-6	CASRKEGVGNSPLHF
TRBV20-1	TRBJ1-5	CSARALAGGQPQHF
TRBV12-3/TRBV12-4	TRBJ1-2	CASSFGDRGGYTF
TRBV20-1	TRBJ2-2	CSAPRIPSTNTGELFF
TRBV6-1	TRBJ2-3	CASSELAGGPDTQYF
TRBV19	TRBJ2-5	CASSITMGETQYF
TRBV12-3/TRBV12-4	TRBJ2-4	CANSRAGDENIQYF
TRBV20-1	TRBJ2-7	CSVRSSSYEQYF
TRBV5-1	TRBJ1-5	CASSLVVGEYQPQHF
TRBV2	TRBJ2-2	CASNLGAGGELFF
TRBV11-2	TRBJ2-3	CASSLVQGSTDTQYF
TRBV6-1	TRBJ1-2	CASRNRQDYGYTF
TRBV20-1	TRBJ1-2	CSAVQGLEDYGYTF
TRBV19	TRBJ2-2	CASNYAPTGELFF
TRBV6-1	TRBJ1-2	CASSEAVGYTF
TRBV4-2	TRBJ2-7	CASSQGSKYRGFTYEQYF
TRBV20-1	TRBJ2-5	CSPWGAETQYF